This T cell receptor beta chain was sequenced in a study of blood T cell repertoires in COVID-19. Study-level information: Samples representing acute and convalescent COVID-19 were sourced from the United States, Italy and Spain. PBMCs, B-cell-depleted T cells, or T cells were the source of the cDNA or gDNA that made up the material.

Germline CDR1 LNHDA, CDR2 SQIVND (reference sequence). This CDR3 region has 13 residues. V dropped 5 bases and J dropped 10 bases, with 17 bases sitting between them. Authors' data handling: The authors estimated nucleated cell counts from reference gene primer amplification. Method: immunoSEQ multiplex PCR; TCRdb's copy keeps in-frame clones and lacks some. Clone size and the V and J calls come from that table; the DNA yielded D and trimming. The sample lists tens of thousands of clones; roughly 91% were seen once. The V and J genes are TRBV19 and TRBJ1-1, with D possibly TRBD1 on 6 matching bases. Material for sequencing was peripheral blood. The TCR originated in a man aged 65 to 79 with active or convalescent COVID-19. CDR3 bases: TGTGCCAGTAGTCCCCGGGACACCCCTTCAGCTTTCTTT. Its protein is CASSPRDTPSAFF.